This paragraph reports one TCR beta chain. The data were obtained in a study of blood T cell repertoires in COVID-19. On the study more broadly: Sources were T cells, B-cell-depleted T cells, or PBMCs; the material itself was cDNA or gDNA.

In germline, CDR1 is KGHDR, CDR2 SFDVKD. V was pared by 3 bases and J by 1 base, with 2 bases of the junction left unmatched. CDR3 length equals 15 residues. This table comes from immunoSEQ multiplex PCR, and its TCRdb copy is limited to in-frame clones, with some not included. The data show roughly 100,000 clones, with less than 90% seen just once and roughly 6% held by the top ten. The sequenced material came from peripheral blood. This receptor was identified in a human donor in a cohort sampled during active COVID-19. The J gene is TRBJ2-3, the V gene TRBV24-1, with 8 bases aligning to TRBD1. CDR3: CATSDLTGGTDTQYF. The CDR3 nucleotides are TGTGCCACCAGTGATCTGACAGGGGGCACAGATACGCAGTATTTT.